The 3 T cell receptor beta chains listed next were all sequenced from one sample in a study of beta chain features in type 1 diabetes (dated by TCRdb to about 2018). The method was the immunoSEQ multiplex PCR assay. The High Capacity cDNA Reverse Transcription Kit was used to reverse transcribe all of the isolated RNA, meaning that expressed TCRB transcripts were what got sequenced. Entries here come from immuneACCESS through TCRdb and include only in-frame sequences with V and J called. Some clones fail to appear in such tables; in the studies checked, an unresolved V gene covers under half of the shortfall, and the cause of the remainder is unknown. The sample records under 350,000 clones, under 8.5% of which are singletons. In total, the top ten clones hold approximately 1% of the sample. The sample taken for sequencing was central memory CD4+ T cells from blood. The receptor source for this set is a woman between 18 and 29 years old in good health.

This chain links TRBV7-2 with TRBJ2-3; perhaps TRBD2 as D (5 bases). Trimming took 5 bases from V and 2 from J, leaving 5 bases between them. The CDR3 spans 12 residues. Germline V gene data show CDR1 as SGHTA and CDR2 as FQGNSA. As DNA, the CDR3 is TGTGCCAGCAGCCGGGACACAGATACGCAGTATTTT. This translates into CASSRDTDTQYF. Full variable domain (outside the CDR3, taken from reference TRBV7-2 and TRBJ2-3): GAGVSQSPSNKVTEKGKDVELRCDPISGHTALYWYRQSLGQGLEFLIYFQGNSAPDKSGLPSDRFSAERTGGSVSTLTIQRTQQEDSAVYLCASSRDTDTQYFGPGTRLTVL.

The CDR3 is CALLGSSSYEQYF. The CDR3 coding sequence is TGTGCCCTACTGGGATCGAGTTCCTACGAGCAGTACTTC. The chain joins TRBV30 to TRBJ2-7; the D is unclear. Deletions cut 8 bases from V and 1 base from J, with 15 bases between. Per germline, CDR1 GTSNPN and CDR2 SVGIG (reference sequence). The CDR3 is 13 amino acids.

The chain recombines TRBV2 with TRBJ2-3, with TRBD2 identical over 8 bases. The CDR3 extends over 13 amino acids. CDR1 and CDR2 (germline): SNHLY, FYNNEI. V lost 7 bases to trimming and J lost 1 base; unmatched junction nucleotides: 1. CDR3 amino acids: CASTRGGTDTQYF. CDR3 DNA: TGTGCCAGCACGCGGGGGGGCACAGATACGCAGTATTTT.